This TCR beta chain stems from a study of OX40 agonist ivuxolimab in advanced cancers. On the study more broadly: The study treated patients with ivuxolimab, an agonistic anti-OX40 (CD134) antibody. Hepatocellular carcinoma, melanoma, renal cell or head and neck cancer occurred in dose-escalation patients.

Assay: immunoSEQ multiplex PCR; the TCRdb copy retains only in-frame clones and omits some. Found here are 25,000 to 35,000 clones, approximately 88% of them singletons; the top ten hold 20% to 25%. This clone has a single count. The timepoints at which blood was sampled were baseline, cycle 4 day 1, and cycle 7 day 1. This CDR3 contains 14 residues. CDR1 is SGHVS and CDR2 is FNYEAQ in the germline V gene. Germline trimming cut 3 bases from V and 5 bases from J; bases unmatched to any gene: 5. The clonotype was recovered from an adult with an advanced solid tumor such as melanoma, head and neck, liver or kidney cancer. Here the sequenced sample was CD4+ or CD8+ T cells sorted from blood, taken in a trial of the OX40 agonist ivuxolimab. V gene TRBV7-6 combines with J gene TRBJ1-1; 8 bases fit TRBD1. CDR3 sequence (DNA): TGTGCCAGCAGCTTGGCCGACAGGGGTACTGAAGCTTTCTTT. This encodes CASSLADRGTEAFF.